This TCR beta chain was sequenced in a study of shared clonotypes between healthy human individuals. Study-level findings and limits: The sharing of around 5% of naive CD4 clonotypes was seen across several donors.

In the case of this clone: Its antigen remains unknown.

The ends were cut back, 3 bases at V and 0 bases at J, with 18 bases in the middle. The germline gives CDR1 GTSNPN, CDR2 SVGIG (reference sequence). CDR3 length equals 16 residues. Sequenced by immunoSEQ multiplex PCR; TCRdb stores in-frame clones only, minus some. The sample shows 2 million to 2.5 million clones, more than 90% of them seen only once. Healthy and HIV-negative, the adult donors had no recent acute infections or vaccinations. Splitting of CD4+ cells produced CD45RA+ naive and CD45RA-negative memory subsets. The sequence was collected from a man between 18 and 35 years old in good health. V is TRBV30 and J is TRBJ2-7, with D unresolved. Sequencing used naive CD4+ T cells sorted from blood. Sample subset: CD45RA+ positively selected. CDR3 region: CAWSPQPPRLSYEQYF. The CDR3 coding sequence is TGTGCCTGGAGCCCCCAACCCCCCCGGCTCTCCTACGAGCAGTACTTC.